The present T cell receptor (beta chain) was sequenced within a study of T-cell reconstitution after alpha-beta-depleted transplantation in children. It was with unique molecular identifiers that the TCRbeta library was prepared. MiXCR, applied by TCRdb to the PCR reads, yields one record per CDR3 protein. The table shows some 220,000 distinct CDR3 sequences, with around 10% occurring only once. There are 17 residues in the CDR3. V was shortened by 2 bases and J by 1 base, with 17 bases between the two germline ends. Germline V lookup: CDR1 MNHEY, CDR2 SVGAGI. The V gene is TRBV6-5, the J gene TRBJ1-1, with D unresolved. This sequence was found in a human donor who donated a stem cell graft to a child with acute lymphoblastic leukemia. The sequences come from PBMCs from the stem cell graft donor, collected from the stem cell graft. The CDR3 sequence: CASSYASKLPRNTEAFF. The DNA of the CDR3 is TGTGCCAGCAGTTACGCTTCCAAGCTGCCGAGGAACACTGAAGCTTTCTTT.